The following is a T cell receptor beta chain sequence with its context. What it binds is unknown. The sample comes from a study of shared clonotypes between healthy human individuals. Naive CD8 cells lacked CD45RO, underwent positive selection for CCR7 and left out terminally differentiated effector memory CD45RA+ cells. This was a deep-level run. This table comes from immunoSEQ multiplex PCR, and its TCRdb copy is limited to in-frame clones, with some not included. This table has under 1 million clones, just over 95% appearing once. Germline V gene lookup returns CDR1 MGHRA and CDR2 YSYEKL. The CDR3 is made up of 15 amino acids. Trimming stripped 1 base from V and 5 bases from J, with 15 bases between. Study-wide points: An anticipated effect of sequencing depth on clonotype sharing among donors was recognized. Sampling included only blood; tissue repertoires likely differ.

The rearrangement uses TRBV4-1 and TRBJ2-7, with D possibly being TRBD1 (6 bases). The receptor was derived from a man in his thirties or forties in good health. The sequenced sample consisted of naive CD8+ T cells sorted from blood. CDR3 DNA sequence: TGCGCCAGCAGCCAAGTCCCAGGGGTAATTCACGAGCAGTACTTC. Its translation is CASSQVPGVIHEQYF.